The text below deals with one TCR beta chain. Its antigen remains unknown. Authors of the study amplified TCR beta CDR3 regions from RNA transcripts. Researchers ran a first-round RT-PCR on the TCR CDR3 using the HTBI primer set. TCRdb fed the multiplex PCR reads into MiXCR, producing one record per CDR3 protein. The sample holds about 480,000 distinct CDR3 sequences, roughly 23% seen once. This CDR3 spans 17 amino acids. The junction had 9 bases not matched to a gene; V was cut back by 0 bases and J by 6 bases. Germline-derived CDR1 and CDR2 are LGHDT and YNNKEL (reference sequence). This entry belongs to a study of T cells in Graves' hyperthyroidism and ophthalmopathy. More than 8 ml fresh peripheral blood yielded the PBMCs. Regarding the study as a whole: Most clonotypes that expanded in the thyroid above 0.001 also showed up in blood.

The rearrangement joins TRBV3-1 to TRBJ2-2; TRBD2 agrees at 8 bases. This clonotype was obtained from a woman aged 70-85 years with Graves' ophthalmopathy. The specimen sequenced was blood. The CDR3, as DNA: TGTGCCAGCAGCCAAGAGTTGGGAATAGCGGGACCCGGGGAGCTGTTTTTT. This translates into CASSQELGIAGPGELFF.